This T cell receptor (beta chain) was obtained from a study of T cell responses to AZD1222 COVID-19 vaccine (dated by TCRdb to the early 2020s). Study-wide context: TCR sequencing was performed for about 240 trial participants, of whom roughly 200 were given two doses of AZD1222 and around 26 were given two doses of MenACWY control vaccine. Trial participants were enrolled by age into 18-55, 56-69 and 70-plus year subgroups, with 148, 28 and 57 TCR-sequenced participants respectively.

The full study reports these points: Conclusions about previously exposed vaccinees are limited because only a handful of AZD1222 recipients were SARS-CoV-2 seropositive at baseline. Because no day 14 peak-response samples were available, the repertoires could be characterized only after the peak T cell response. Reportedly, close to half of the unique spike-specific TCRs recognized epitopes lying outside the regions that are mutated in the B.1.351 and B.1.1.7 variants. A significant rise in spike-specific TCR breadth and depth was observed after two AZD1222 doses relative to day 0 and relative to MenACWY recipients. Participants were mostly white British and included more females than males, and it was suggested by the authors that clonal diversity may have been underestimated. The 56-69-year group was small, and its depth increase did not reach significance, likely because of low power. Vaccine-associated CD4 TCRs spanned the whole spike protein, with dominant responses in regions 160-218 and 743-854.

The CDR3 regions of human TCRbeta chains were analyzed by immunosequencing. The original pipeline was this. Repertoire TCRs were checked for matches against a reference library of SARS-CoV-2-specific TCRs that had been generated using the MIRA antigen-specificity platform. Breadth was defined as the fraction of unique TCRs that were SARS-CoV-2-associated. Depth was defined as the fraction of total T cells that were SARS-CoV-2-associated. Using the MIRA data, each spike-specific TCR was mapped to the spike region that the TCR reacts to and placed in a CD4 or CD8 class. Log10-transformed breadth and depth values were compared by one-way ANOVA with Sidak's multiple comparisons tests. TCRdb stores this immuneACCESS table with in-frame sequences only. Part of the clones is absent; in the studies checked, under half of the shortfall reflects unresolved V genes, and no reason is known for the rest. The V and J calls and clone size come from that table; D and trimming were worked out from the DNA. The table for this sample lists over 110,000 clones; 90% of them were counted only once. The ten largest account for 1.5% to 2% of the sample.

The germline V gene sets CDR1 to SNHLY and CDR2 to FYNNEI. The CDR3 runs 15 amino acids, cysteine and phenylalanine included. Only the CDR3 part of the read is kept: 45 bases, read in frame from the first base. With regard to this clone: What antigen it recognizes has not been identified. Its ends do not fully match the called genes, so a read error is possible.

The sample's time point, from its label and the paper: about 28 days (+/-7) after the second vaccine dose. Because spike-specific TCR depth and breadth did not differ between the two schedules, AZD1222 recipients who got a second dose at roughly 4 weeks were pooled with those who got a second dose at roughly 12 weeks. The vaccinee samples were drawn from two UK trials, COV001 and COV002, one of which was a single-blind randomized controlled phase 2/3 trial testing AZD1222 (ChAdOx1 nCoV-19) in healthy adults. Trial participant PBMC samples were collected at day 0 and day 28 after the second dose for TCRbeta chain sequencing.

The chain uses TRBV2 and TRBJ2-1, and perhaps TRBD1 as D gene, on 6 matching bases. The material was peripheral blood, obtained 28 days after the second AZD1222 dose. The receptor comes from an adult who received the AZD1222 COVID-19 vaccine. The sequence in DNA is TGTGCCAGCAGTGACAGGGGTTACTCCTCCAATGAGCAGTTCTTC. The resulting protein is CASSDRGYSSNEQFF.